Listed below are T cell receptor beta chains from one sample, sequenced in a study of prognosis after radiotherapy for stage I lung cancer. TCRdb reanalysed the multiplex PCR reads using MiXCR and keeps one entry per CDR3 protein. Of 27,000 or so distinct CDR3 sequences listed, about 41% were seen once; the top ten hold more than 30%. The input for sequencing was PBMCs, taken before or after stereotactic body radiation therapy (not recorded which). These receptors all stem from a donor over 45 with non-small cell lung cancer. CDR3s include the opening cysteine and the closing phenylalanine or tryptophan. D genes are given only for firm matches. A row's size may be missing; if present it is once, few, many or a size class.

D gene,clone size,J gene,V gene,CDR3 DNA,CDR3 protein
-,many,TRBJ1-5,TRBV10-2,TGCGCCAGCAGTGAAAGGGACGGTAGTAACTCGCCCCAGCATTTT,CASSERDGSNSPQHF
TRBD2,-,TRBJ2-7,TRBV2,TGTGCCAGCAGTTCGATAGCGCGGGGGTTCTCTGCCGAGCAGTACTTC,CASSSIARGFSAEQYF
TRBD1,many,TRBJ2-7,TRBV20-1,TGCAGTGCTTCTGATCCGGGACAGGGCAACTACGAGCAGTACTTC,CSASDPGQGNYEQYF
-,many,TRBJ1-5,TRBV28,TGTGCCAGCAGTTTAAGTGATCAGCCCCAGCATTTT,CASSLSDQPQHF
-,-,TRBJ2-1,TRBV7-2,TGTGCCAGCAGCATACACTTTCTAGCGGAAAGACAGGGCTCCTACAATGAGCAGTTCTTC,CASSIHFLAERQGSYNEQFF
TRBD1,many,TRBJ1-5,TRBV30,TGTGCCTGGACTTCACAGGGGTCGGGGCAGCCCCAGCATTTT,CAWTSQGSGQPQHF
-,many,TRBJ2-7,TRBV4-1,TGCGCCAGCAGCCAATTGGACTTCTACGAGCAGTACTTC,CASSQLDFYEQYF
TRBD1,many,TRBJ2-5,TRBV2,TGTGCCAGCATGGGACAGGGGCTAAGGGAGACCCAGTACTTC,CASMGQGLRETQYF
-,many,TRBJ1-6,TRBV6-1,TGTGCCAGCTCCGTGGATTGGGGCATTTCACCCCTCCACTTT,CASSVDWGISPLHF
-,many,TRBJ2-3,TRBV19,TGTGCCAGTAGCGAAGCGGGAGATACGCAGTATTTT,CASSEAGDTQYF
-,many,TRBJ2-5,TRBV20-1,TGCAGTGCCAGATTAGTGTCGGGCGAGACCCAGTACTTC,CSARLVSGETQYF
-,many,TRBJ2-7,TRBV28,TGTGCCAAGGAGGCCTACGAGCAGTACTTC,CAKEAYEQYF
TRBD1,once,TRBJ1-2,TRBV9,TGTGCCAGCAGCGTAGGGACAGGGGGCTTGTATTGCTACACCTTC,CASSVGTGGLYCYTF
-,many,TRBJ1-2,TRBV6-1,TGTGCCAGCAAAGGGGACTCAGGTTATGGCTACACCTTC,CASKGDSGYGYTF
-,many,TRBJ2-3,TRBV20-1,TGCAGCGTAGTAGGGGATACGCAGTATTTT,CSVVGDTQYF
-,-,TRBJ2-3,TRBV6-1,TGTGCCAGTAGCCGTGGTGGCTCTATCACAGATACGCAGTATTTT,CASSRGGSITDTQYF
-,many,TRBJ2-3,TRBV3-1,TGTGCCAGCAGCCTAAGGAACACAGATACGCAGTATTTT,CASSLRNTDTQYF
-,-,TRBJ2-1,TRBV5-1,TGCGCCAGCAGCCCGCTGGGCGGGGGCTCTTTCAGCAATGAGCAGTTCTTC,CASSPLGGGSFSNEQFF
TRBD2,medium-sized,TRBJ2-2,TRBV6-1,TGTGCCAGCAGTAAACGCGGGGGTACGAACACCGGGGAGCTGTTTTTT,CASSKRGGTNTGELFF
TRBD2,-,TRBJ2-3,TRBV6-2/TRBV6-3,TGTGCCATCAAGACTAGCGGGTGGGATACGCAGTATTTT,CAIKTSGWDTQYF
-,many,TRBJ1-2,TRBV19,TGTGCCAGTAGTATAGGCAGGGGCACTAACTATGGCTACACCTTC,CASSIGRGTNYGYTF
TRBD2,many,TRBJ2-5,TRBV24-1,TGTGCCACCAGTGCCGCGGGACTAGCGGGAGCTGTAGAGACCCAGTACTTC,CATSAAGLAGAVETQYF
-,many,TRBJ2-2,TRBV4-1,TGCGCCAGCAGCCAAGGTAGGCTCGGCGGGGGCCCTAGCACCGGGGAGCTGTTTTTT,CASSQGRLGGGPSTGELFF
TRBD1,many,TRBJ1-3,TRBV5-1,TGCGCCAGCAGCCCCGGGACAGACAAACGAGGAAACACCATATATTTT,CASSPGTDKRGNTIYF
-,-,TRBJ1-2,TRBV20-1,TGCGGTGCTATGGCAGGGAAGGGTAACTATGGCTACACCTTC,CGAMAGKGNYGYTF
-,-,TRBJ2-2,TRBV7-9,TGCGCCAGCAGCTTATCGGGAGTAGACACCGGGGAGCTGTTTTTT,CASSLSGVDTGELFF
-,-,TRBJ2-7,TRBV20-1,TGCAGTGCTAGAGATTCCCTATTGACTCCGAGCTCCTACGAGCAGTACTTC,CSARDSLLTPSSYEQYF
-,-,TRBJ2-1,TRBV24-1,TGTGCCACCAGTGATCCAGGACTATCTCACGAGCAGTTCTTC,CATSDPGLSHEQFF
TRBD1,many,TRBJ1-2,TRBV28,TGTGCCAGCAGGGACAGGGTGCATGGCTACACCTTC,CASRDRVHGYTF
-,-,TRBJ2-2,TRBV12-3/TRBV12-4,TGTGCCAGCAGTCCACCACACATTGAGACCGGGGAGCTGTTTTTT,CASSPPHIETGELFF
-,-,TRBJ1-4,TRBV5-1,TGCGCCAGCAAGTTGGATGAAAAACTGTTTTTT,CASKLDEKLFF
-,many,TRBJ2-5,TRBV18,TGTGCCAGCTCACCCTTACAGGAGGGCCCCCAGTACTTC,CASSPLQEGPQYF
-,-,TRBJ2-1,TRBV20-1,TGCAGTGCTATGGGACCTCTCAGGGGCAATGAGCAGTTCTTC,CSAMGPLRGNEQFF
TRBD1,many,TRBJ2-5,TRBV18,TGTGCCAGCTCTGCGGGACAGGGGATAGAGACCCAGTACTTC,CASSAGQGIETQYF
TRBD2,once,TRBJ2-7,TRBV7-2,TGTGCCAGCAGCTCGGGACTAGCGGCATACGAGCAGTACTTC,CASSSGLAAYEQYF
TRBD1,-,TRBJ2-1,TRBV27,TGTGCCAGCAGTACGGACAGGGGATACAATGAGCAGTTCTTC,CASSTDRGYNEQFF
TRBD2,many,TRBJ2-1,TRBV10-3,TGTGCCATCAGTGCCCTAAGCGGGAGGGCCTACAATGAGCAGTTCTTC,CAISALSGRAYNEQFF
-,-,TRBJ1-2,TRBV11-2,TGTGCCAGCAGCTCAGATGGAGGGCTAAACTATGGCTACACCTTC,CASSSDGGLNYGYTF
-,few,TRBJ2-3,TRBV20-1,TGCAGTGCTAGCAGAGAGATGGATACGCAGTATTTT,CSASREMDTQYF
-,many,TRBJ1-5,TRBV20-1,TGCAGTGCTAGGCCGGTAAACTGGGGGAATTCTCAGCCCCAGCATTTT,CSARPVNWGNSQPQHF
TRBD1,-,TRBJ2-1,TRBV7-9,TGTGCCAGCAGCTTATTACAGGGGGCGTCCTACAATGAGCAGTTCTTC,CASSLLQGASYNEQFF
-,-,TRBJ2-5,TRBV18,TGTGCCAGCTCACCCGAGATTCAAGAGACCCAGTACTTC,CASSPEIQETQYF
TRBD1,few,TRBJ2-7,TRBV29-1,TGCAGCGTTGTGGACAGGGCATCTTCCTACGAGCAGTACTTC,CSVVDRASSYEQYF
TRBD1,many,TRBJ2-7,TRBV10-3,TGTGCCATCAGTGAGTCGTTCGGGACAGGGGGCTCTAGAGCCTCCTACGAGCAGTACTTC,CAISESFGTGGSRASYEQYF
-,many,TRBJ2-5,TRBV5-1,TGCGCCAGCAGCTTGGATCCGTTAGGTTCCCAGGAGACCCAGTACTTC,CASSLDPLGSQETQYF
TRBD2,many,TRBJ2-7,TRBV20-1,TGCAGTGCTAGAGGGACACTCGGGGGGGACGAGCAGTACTTC,CSARGTLGGDEQYF